The 30 T cell receptor beta chains listed next were all sequenced from one sample in a study of blood T cells in healthy people across ages. A second PCR of roughly 7 to 11 cycles used a sample-barcoded 5' primer and a J-beta primer mix. MiXCR, run by TCRdb on the 5' RACE reads, gives a single entry per CDR3 protein. Counted here are 1,100,000 or so distinct CDR3 sequences, around 45% occurring once; the ten biggest clones make up 15% to 20%. Sequenced sample: blood. The receptors were sampled from a woman aged 60 to 75 in good health.

The V call is TRBV6-1, the J call TRBJ1-2; 9 nucleotides line up with TRBD1. CDR3 length: 14 amino acids. V trimming: 7 bases; J trimming: 4 bases; junction bases outside the gene matches: 7. CDR1 and CDR2 from the germline V gene are MNHNS and SASEGT. CDR3 amino acids: CASTETGGFYGYTF. CDR3 DNA: TGTGCCAGCACCGAGACAGGGGGATTCTATGGCTACACCTTC.

This clonotype was seen more than once but under ten times. The chain uses TRBV27 and TRBJ1-1, with 8 bases aligning to TRBD1. This CDR3 comprises 16 residues. V lost 2 bases, J lost 5 bases, and 10 bases stayed unmatched. Germline-derived CDR1 and CDR2 are MNHEY and SMNVEV (reference sequence). This chain's CDR3 is CASSLGIGTGGTEAFF. CDR3 nucleotides: TGTGCCAGCAGTTTAGGTATAGGGACAGGAGGGACTGAAGCTTTCTTT.

This clonotype occurred a few times. This chain uses TRBV4-1 with TRBJ2-4, with unresolved D. Germline CDR1 and CDR2: MGHRA and YSYEKL. The ends were cut back, 0 bases at V and 0 bases at J, with 9 bases in the middle. The CDR3 is 16 residues long. CDR3 protein: CASSQDLRGAKNIQYF. DNA for the CDR3: TGCGCCAGCAGCCAAGATTTGCGCGGAGCCAAAAACATTCAGTACTTC.

This chain links TRBV4-1 with TRBJ2-5; 12 bases map to TRBD2. V was clipped by 1 base and J by 11 bases; unmatched bases: 11. Germline loops: CDR1 MGHRA, CDR2 YSYEKL. This CDR3 comprises 16 residues. The CDR3 reads CASSQGKLAGGYEQYF. CDR3 bases: TGCGCCAGCAGCCAAGGGAAACTAGCGGGAGGTTATGAGCAGTACTTC.

In its sample, this clonotype was seen a few times. The CDR3 region has the DNA TGTGCCAGCAGTCAGCGGGAGGGCAAGAACGAGCAGTACTTC. Residues: CASSQREGKNEQYF. The chain employs TRBV28 and TRBJ2-7; 10 bases align to TRBD2. Germline CDR1 reads MDHEN; CDR2 reads SYDVKM. The V gene end was trimmed by 5 bases and the J gene end by 5 bases; junction bases not matched to a gene: 6. This CDR3 is 14 amino acids long.

This clonotype was picked up a small number of times. The chain combines TRBV29-1 with TRBJ2-7; TRBD2 aligns across 15 bases. This CDR3 is 19 amino acids long. Germline CDR1 and CDR2: SQVTM and ANQGSEA. V dropped 7 bases and J dropped 3; count of bases not matched to a gene: 19. For the CDR3, the DNA is TGCAGCGCCAAAACGACCGGGACTAGCGGGAGGCCCGGCTACTACGAGCAGTACTTC. Its translation is CSAKTTGTSGRPGYYEQYF.

The rearrangement uses TRBV28 and TRBJ2-3; D not resolved. This CDR3 spans 14 amino acids. The V end was cut by 6 bases, the J end by 0 bases, with 10 bases between. Germline CDR1 reads MDHEN; CDR2 reads SYDVKM. The CDR3 is CASRPGTSTDTQYF. The DNA for the CDR3 is TGTGCCAGCAGGCCAGGTACTAGCACAGATACGCAGTATTTT.

The chain employs TRBV6-5 and TRBJ1-1, with D perhaps TRBD1 (5 bases). The length of the CDR3 is 18 residues. Germline V gene lookup returns CDR1 MNHEY and CDR2 SVGAGI. Trimming stripped 0 bases from V and 0 bases from J, with 17 bases between. The CDR3 spells CASSYSMGRATMNTEAFF. The CDR3 nucleotides read TGTGCCAGCAGTTACTCGATGGGCAGGGCCACGATGAACACTGAAGCTTTCTTT.

The table lists this clonotype with a few counts. V and J are TRBV5-4 and TRBJ2-7, with 9 positions matching TRBD1. The V and J ends lost 3 bases and 5 bases, in that order; junction bases with no gene match: 9. Germline V gene data show CDR1 as SGHNT and CDR2 as YYREEE (reference sequence). The CDR3 sequence is 15 residues long. The CDR3 DNA follows: TGTGCCAGCAGCTATGGGCCGACAGGGGGAAACGAGCAGTACTTC. It codes for CASSYGPTGGNEQYF.

The chain is built from TRBV20-1 and TRBJ2-7; D may match TRBD1 or TRBD2 (6 bases each). There are 14 residues in the CDR3. V lost 3 bases, J lost 2 bases, and 14 bases lay in between. Germline CDR1 reads DFQATT; CDR2 reads SNEGSKA (reference sequence). As DNA, the CDR3 is TGCAGTGCTAGGCCGGGGGCGAAGGCCTACGAGCAGTACTTC. Encoded protein: CSARPGAKAYEQYF.

V is TRBV3-1 and J is TRBJ2-3, with D hard to call. Germline V gives CDR1 LGHDT, CDR2 YNNKEL (reference sequence). The CDR3 length is 12 residues. V gave up 2 bases and J gave up 6 bases, with 6 bases separating them. The CDR3 sequence is CASSQSKDTQYF. For the CDR3, the DNA is TGTGCCAGCAGCCAAAGTAAGGATACGCAGTATTTT.

The chain uses TRBV5-1 and TRBJ2-1; 11 bases map to TRBD2. The J call may not be correct, given that the DNA end is closer to TRBJ2-7. The CDR3 covers 16 residues. Germline CDR1 is SGHRS and CDR2 is YFSETQ. The DNA of the CDR3 is TGCGCCAGCAGCAACCTAGCGGGAGGCGGCTACAATGAGCAGTACTTC. This codes for CASSNLAGGGYNEQYF.

The CDR3 DNA reads as TGCGCCAGCAGCGTCAGCAGGAGGAGTGAGCAGTTCTTC. As protein: CASSVSRRSEQFF. This chain uses TRBV5-1 with TRBJ2-1; D perhaps matches TRBD2 (5 bases). With 4 bases removed from V and 9 bases from J, the gap between germline ends came to 14 bases. Germline CDR1 is SGHRS and CDR2 is YFSETQ. This CDR3 is 13 amino acids long.

Comments on this clonotype: Being one base from a much bigger clone, this may be a read error. V and J are TRBV28 and TRBJ2-3; no definite D call. CDR1 MDHEN and CDR2 SYDVKM come from the germline V gene. The CDR3 sequence is 15 residues long. Between the trimmed V and J ends, which lost 5 bases and 2 bases, there was a span of 14 bases. CDR3 sequence reads: CASSPPSRLTDTQYF. The CDR3 DNA is TGTGCCAGCAGTCCTCCTTCCAGACTCACAGATACGCAGTATTTT.

This clonotype was counted a few times. V gene TRBV6-5 combines with J gene TRBJ2-3; perhaps TRBD1 as D (6 bases). Germline assignment: CDR1 MNHEY and CDR2 SVGAGI. Trimming cost V 6 bases and J 4 bases, with 14 bases left between them. This CDR3 has 14 residues. The CDR3 DNA follows: TGTGCCAGCAGCCCCGGGACATACCCAGATACGCAGTATTTT. It encodes CASSPGTYPDTQYF.

This clonotype was detected ten times or more. The V call is TRBV4-1, the J call TRBJ2-7; D might be TRBD1 or TRBD2, each matching 5 bases. The germline gives CDR1 MGHRA, CDR2 YSYEKL. Trimming removed 1 base at V and 1 base at J, with 14 bases between. The CDR3 loop spans 16 amino acids. CDR3 bases: TGCGCCAGCAGCCAAGGTGCCTTTTGGGGGTCCTACGAGCAGTACTTC. This codes for CASSQGAFWGSYEQYF.

This clonotype has a handful of counts. The chain employs TRBV10-1 and TRBJ2-1; D not certain. Germline V gene lookup returns CDR1 WNHNN and CDR2 SYGVQD (reference sequence). Trimming removed 5 bases from V and 7 bases from J, with 15 bases in between. The CDR3 totals 14 residues. CDR3 protein: CASSLTGPSNEQFF. In DNA form, the CDR3 reads TGCGCCAGCAGTCTCACCGGGCCGTCGAATGAGCAGTTCTTC.

A note on this clonotype: A junction end diverges from the germline sequence, so it may reflect a read error. The chain joins TRBV12-3 or TRBV12-4 to TRBJ1-6, with TRBD1 as a possible D gene (5 bases). This CDR3 is 13 amino acids long. CDR3 amino acids: CASSLTRDSPPHF. CDR3 in DNA: TGTGCCAGCAGTTTAACTCGGGACTCACCCCCCCACTTT.

This clonotype was counted only a few times. The chain joins TRBV20-1 to TRBJ2-1; 8 bases align to TRBD2. CDR3 length: 17 amino acids. Germline CDR1 reads DFQATT; CDR2 reads SNEGSKA (reference sequence). V dropped 0 bases and J dropped 5; count of bases not matched to a gene: 12. The CDR3 region has the DNA TGCAGTGCTAGAGATTCCGGGAGGGCCATTTTGGACAATGAGCAGTTCTTC. Translating gives CSARDSGRAILDNEQFF.

The table lists this clonotype with many counts. The chain combines TRBV20-1 with TRBJ1-2, with 11 bases matching TRBD1. The CDR3 length is 15 residues. The germline gives CDR1 DFQATT, CDR2 SNEGSKA (reference sequence). V gave up 2 bases and J gave up 9 bases; unmatched junction bases: 11. CDR3 region: CSARNPGQGDISYTF. The CDR3 DNA follows: TGCAGTGCTAGAAACCCGGGACAGGGGGATATTAGCTACACCTTC.

The chain employs TRBV7-3 and TRBJ2-1, with no clear D. Trimming removed 5 bases from V and 5 bases from J, with 10 bases in between. CDR3 size: 13 residues. Germline CDR1 is SGHTA and CDR2 is FQGTGA. CDR3 nucleotides: TGTGCCAGCAGCCAAACTACAGACAATGAGCAGTTCTTC. This translates into CASSQTTDNEQFF.

This clonotype was recorded a few times. V gene TRBV28 combines with J gene TRBJ2-3, with 8 bases fitting TRBD2. J was trimmed by 0 bases and V by 8 bases; bases with no gene match: 1. The CDR3 runs to 13 residues. Germline CDR1 is MDHEN and CDR2 is SYDVKM. CDR3 region: CASGGRSTDTQYF. The CDR3 region has the DNA TGTGCCAGCGGCGGGAGGAGCACAGATACGCAGTATTTT.

J is TRBJ1-1 and V is TRBV6-5; D perhaps matches TRBD1 (5 bases). Deletions cut 6 bases from V and 5 bases from J, with 19 bases between. Germline lookup yields CDR1 MNHEY and CDR2 SVGAGI. CDR3 length equals 15 residues. The CDR3 DNA reads as TGTGCCAGCAGCCTTCTCGGGGGAGAAGGAACTGAAGCTTTCTTT. This sequence encodes CASSLLGGEGTEAFF.

This sequence joins TRBV20-1 and TRBJ1-5; D not resolved. Germline assignment: CDR1 DFQATT and CDR2 SNEGSKA (reference sequence). The V and J ends lost 6 bases and 6 bases respectively, with 18 bases between them. The CDR3 runs 14 residues. The CDR3 bases are TGCAGTGCCTCCGGTGGGAACCTGCTTCAGCCCCAGCATTTT. This translates into CSASGGNLLQPQHF.

The rearrangement uses TRBV29-1 and TRBJ1-4, with D unclear. Germline values: CDR1 SQVTM, CDR2 ANQGSEA. The ends were cut back, 7 bases at V and 8 bases at J, with 17 bases in the middle. There are 13 residues in the CDR3. The CDR3 DNA follows: TGCAGCGCCCTCGGACCTGGGAACGAAAAACTGTTTTTT. Translated, it gives CSALGPGNEKLFF.

This clonotype showed up just once. The V call is TRBV9, the J call TRBJ2-1, with D tentatively TRBD1 or TRBD2 (5 bases each). V dropped 0 bases and J dropped 6 bases, with 7 bases sitting between them. Germline CDR1 SGDLS, CDR2 YYNGEE. This CDR3 is built from 13 residues. The CDR3 region is CASSVEGPNEQFF. The CDR3 region has the DNA TGTGCCAGCAGCGTAGAGGGACCCAATGAGCAGTTCTTC.

The chain links TRBV15 to TRBJ2-7; TRBD1 matches at 8 bases. The CDR3 is made up of 14 amino acids. Germline CDR1 reads LNHNV; CDR2 reads YYDKDF (reference sequence). The V segment lost 8 bases and the J segment 2 bases; nucleotides outside the gene matches: 8. The CDR3, as DNA: TGTGCCACCGGGGCCGGGACAGGTGCCTACGAGCAGTACTTC. This encodes CATGAGTGAYEQYF.

This clonotype was detected only once. The chain links TRBV12-3 or TRBV12-4 to TRBJ2-7; 16 nucleotides line up with TRBD2. This CDR3 spans 15 amino acids. V lost 6 bases and J lost 7; bases outside the gene matches: 6. CDR3 protein: CASRQGLAGGHEQYF. Written as DNA, the CDR3 is TGTGCCAGCAGACAGGGACTAGCGGGAGGGCATGAGCAGTACTTC.

This clonotype was counted between two and nine times. The rearrangement links TRBV27 to TRBJ2-1; 9 bases are a match to TRBD1. The V segment lost 2 bases and the J segment 8 bases; nucleotides outside the gene matches: 4. The CDR3 loop spans 14 amino acids. CDR1 and CDR2 (germline): MNHEY, SMNVEV (reference sequence). CDR3 protein: CASSLGTGLDEQFF. CDR3 bases: TGTGCCAGCAGTTTAGGGACAGGGTTGGATGAGCAGTTCTTC.

The chain employs TRBV7-2 and TRBJ1-1; D perhaps matches TRBD1 (5 bases). The CDR3 totals 12 residues. Germline V gives CDR1 SGHTA, CDR2 FQGNSA. The V and J ends lost 6 bases and 1 base respectively, with 6 bases between them. As DNA, the CDR3 is TGTGCCAGCAGAGGGGAGAACACTGAAGCTTTCTTT. This gives the protein CASRGENTEAFF.